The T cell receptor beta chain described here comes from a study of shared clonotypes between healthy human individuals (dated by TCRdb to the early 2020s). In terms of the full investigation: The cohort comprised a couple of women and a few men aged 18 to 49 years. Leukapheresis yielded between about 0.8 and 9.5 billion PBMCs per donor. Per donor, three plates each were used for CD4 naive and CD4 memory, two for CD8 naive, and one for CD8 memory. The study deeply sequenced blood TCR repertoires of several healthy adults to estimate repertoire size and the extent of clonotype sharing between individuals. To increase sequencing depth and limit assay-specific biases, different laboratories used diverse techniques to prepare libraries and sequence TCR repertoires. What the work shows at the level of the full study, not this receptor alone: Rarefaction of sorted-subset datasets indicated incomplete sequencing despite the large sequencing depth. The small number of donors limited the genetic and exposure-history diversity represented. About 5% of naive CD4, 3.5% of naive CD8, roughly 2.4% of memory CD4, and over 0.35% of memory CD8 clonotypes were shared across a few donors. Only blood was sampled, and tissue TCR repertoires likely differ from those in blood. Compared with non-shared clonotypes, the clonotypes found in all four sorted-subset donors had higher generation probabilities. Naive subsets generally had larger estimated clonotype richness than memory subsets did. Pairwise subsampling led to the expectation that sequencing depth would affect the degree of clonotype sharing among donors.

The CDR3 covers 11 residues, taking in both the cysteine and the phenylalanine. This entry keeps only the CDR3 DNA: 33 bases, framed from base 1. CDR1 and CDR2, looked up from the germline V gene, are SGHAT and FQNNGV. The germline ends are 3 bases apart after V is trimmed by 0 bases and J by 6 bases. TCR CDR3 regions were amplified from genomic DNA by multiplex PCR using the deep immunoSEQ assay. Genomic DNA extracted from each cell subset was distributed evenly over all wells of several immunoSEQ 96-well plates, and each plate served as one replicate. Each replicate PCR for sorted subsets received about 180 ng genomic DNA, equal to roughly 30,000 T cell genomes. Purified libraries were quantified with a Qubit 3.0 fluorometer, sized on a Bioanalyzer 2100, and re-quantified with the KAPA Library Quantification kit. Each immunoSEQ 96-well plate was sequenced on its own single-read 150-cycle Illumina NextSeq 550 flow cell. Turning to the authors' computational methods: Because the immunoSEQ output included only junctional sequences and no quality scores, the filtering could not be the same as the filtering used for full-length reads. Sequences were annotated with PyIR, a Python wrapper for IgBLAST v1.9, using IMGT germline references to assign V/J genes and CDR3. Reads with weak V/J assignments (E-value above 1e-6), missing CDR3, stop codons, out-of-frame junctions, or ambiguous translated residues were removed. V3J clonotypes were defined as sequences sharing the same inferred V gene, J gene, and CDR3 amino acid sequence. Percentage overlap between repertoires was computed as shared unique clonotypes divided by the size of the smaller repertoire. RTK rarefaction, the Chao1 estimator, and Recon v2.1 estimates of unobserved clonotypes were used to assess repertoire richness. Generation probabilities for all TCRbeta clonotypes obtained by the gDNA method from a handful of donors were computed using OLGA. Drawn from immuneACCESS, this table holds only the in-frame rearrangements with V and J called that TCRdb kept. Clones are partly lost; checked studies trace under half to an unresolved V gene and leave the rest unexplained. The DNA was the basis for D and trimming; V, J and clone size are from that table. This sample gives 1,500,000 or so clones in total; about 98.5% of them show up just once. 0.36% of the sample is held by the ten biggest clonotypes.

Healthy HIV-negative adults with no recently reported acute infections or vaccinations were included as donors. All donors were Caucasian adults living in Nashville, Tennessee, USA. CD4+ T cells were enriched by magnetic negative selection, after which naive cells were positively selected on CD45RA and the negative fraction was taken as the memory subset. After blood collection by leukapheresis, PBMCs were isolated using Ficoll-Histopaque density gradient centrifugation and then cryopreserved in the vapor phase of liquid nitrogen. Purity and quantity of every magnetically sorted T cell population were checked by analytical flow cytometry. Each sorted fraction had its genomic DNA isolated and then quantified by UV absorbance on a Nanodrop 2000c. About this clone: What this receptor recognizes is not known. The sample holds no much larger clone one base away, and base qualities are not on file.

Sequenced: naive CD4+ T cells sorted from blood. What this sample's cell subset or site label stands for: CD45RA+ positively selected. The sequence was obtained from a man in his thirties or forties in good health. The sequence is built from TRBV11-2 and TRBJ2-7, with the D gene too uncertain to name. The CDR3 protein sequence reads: CASSLESEQYF. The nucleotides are TGTGCCAGCAGCTTAGAGAGCGAGCAGTACTTC.